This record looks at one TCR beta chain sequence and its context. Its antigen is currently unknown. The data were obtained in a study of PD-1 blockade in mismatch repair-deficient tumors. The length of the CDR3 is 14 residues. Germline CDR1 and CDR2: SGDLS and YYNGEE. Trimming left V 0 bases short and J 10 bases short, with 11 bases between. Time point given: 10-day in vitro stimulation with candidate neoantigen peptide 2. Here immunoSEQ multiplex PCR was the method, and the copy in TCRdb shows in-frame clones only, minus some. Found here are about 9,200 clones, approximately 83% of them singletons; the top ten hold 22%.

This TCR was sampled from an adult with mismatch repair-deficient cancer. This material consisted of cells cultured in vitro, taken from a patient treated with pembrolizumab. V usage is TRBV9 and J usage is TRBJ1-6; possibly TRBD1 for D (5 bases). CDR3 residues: CASSVAQGPSPLHF. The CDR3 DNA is TGTGCCAGCAGCGTAGCGCAGGGTCCGTCACCCCTCCACTTT.